This TCR beta chain was obtained from a study of T cells in Graves' hyperthyroidism and ophthalmopathy (dated by TCRdb to between 2017 and 2020). Notes on the research overall: Peripheral blood was sampled at the time of initial diagnosis, prior to any treatment. The approximately 98 discovery patients were randomly divided into training and test sets at a 7:3 ratio. A discovery cohort of approximately 100 patients, roughly 45 with Graves' ophthalmopathy and 57 with stable Graves' hyperthyroidism, was used to find distinguishing TCR V-J signatures. The study also compared thyroid tissue and blood T-cell repertoires from about 6 Graves' hyperthyroidism patients. The paper describes TCR Vbeta CDR3 sequencing of about 140 peripheral blood samples, made up of about 41 ophthalmopathy patients, some 80 hyperthyroidism patients and roughly 17 progressor patients. An independent validation cohort of 18 to 20 hyperthyroidism patients and more than 15 patients who later progressed to ophthalmopathy tested prospective prediction of ophthalmopathy. After blood sampling, hyperthyroidism patients were treated with methimazole at a starting dose of 30 mg daily, and ophthalmopathy patients were treated with high-dose intravenous methylprednisolone. What the study reported, not specific to this receptor: In validation, the model predicted progression to ophthalmopathy with approximately 69% sensitivity and about 73% specificity, a median of roughly seven months before onset. Most expanded thyroid clonotypes (frequency above 0.001) were also detected in blood, suggesting blood repertoires may reflect thyroid immune responses. Ophthalmopathy was separated from stable hyperthyroidism by a 13 V-J signature model, with approximately 86% sensitivity and just over 81% specificity obtained in cross-validation and 80%/75% obtained in testing. No statistical method was used to set the sample size in advance, and investigators knew the group allocation.

Amplification of TCR beta CDR3 regions was carried out from RNA transcripts. For the first round of RT-PCR on the TCR CDR3, the HTBI primer set was used together with the Qiagen OneStep RT-PCR kit. Libraries were constructed in a second round of multiplex PCR, after which size selection and purification were performed. Sequencing of the libraries was done on an Illumina HiSeq2000 using paired-end 100 bp reads. In the paper's pipeline: SOAPnuke was used to process the raw data, throwing out any read that contained adapters or uncalled bases, had a mean Phred below 15, or lacked an exact constant-primer or identifier match. High-quality paired reads were merged using COPE v1.2.5, and each unique nucleotide sequence was defined as a clonotype. MiTCR v1.1 was used to align clonotypes to the IMGT TRBV, TRBD and TRBJ reference segments. The analysis included only V-J combinations with a frequency above 0.0001, which together covered about 99% of the repertoires. A TCS score was defined as the ratio between F50 (clonal expansion) and ExV (chaos), using BLOSUM62-based TCRdist between CDR3 peptides within each V-J. Welch's t-statistics and random forest reduced around 550 V-J features to roughly 13, which were used in a naive Bayes classifier (R e1071). TCRdb redid the processing of the public reads, applying fastp at Q25 and MiXCR, and retained in-frame beta chains. Merged by CDR3 protein, the rows form single entries marked with the most common genes and DNA. These V and J calls originate from TCRdb's pipeline instead of the authors' own analysis. This sample is represented by roughly 750,000 distinct CDR3 sequences; about 16% of them were singletons. The ten biggest clones cover around 8.1% of the sample.

Graves' hyperthyroidism was defined as stable when no progression to ophthalmopathy occurred over 18 months of follow-up. Hyperthyroidism patients were newly diagnosed, with disease duration under 2 months, and aged 18 to 65 years. Patients with uncontrolled infections, other autoimmune diseases, pregnancy or lactation were excluded. Diagnoses were established on the basis of clinical symptoms, serum thyroxine and TRAb, thyroid ultrasound, and orbital computed tomography. Ficoll-Paque density gradient centrifugation was used to isolate PBMCs from about 9 ml of fresh peripheral blood. Trizol reagent was used to extract total RNA, and RNA quality was then checked on an Agilent 2100 Bioanalyzer. Comments on this clonotype: The specificity of this receptor is unknown. There are no base qualities to consult, and no much larger clone falls within one base.

V and J are truncated by 5 bases and 1 base respectively, leaving an intervening sequence of 9 bases. Taken from the germline V gene, the CDR1 and CDR2 loops are KGHDR and SFDVKD. The cysteine opens and the phenylalanine closes a CDR3 of 14 amino acids. Only the CDR3 portion is preserved as DNA: 42 bases, with reading frame beginning at the first base. The rearrangement joined TRBV24-1 to TRBJ2-3, with a weak D call of TRBD2 (6 bases match). The receptor was derived from a man aged 18 to 30 with Graves' hyperthyroidism. Material: blood. The CDR3 amino acid sequence is: CATSASVRTDTQYF. The nucleotide sequence reads as follows: TGTGCCACCAGTGCTAGCGTTCGCACAGATACGCAGTATTTT.